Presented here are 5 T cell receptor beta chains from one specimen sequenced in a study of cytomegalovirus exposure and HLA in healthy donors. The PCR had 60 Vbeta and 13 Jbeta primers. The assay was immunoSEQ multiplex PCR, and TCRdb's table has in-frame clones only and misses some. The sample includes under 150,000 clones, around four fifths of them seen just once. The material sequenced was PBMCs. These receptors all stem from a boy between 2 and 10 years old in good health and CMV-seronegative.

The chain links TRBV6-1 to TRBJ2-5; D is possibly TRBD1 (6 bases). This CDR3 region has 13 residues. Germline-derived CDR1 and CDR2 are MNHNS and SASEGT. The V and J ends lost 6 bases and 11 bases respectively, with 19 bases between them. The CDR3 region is CASRLGHPGEQYF. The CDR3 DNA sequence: TGTGCCAGCAGGCTGGGACACCCAGGAGAGCAGTACTTC.

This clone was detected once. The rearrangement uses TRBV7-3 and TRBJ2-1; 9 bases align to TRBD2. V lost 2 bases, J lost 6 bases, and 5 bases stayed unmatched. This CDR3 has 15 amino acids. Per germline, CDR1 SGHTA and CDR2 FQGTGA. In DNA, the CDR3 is TGTGCCAGCAGCTTAGCTAGCGGGGCTTCCAATGAGCAGTTCTTC. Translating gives CASSLASGASNEQFF.

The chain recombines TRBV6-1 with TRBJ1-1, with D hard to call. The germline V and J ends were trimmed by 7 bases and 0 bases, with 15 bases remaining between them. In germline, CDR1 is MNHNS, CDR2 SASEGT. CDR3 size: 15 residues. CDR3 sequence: CASMGRRLVNTEAFF. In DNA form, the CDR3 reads TGTGCCAGCATGGGTAGGAGACTCGTGAACACTGAAGCTTTCTTT.

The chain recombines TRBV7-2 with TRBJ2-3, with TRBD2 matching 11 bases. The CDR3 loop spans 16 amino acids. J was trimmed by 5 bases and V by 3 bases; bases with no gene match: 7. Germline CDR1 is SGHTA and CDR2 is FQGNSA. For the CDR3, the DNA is TGTGCCAGCAGCTTTTATAGCGGGAGGGCCAGAGATACGCAGTATTTT. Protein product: CASSFYSGRARDTQYF.

The CDR3, as DNA: TGTGCCAGCAGCTTGGCGTCAGTTATTAACTATGGCTACACCTTC. As protein: CASSLASVINYGYTF. This rearrangement joins TRBV5-4 to TRBJ1-2; D gene unclear. Trimming took off 0 bases at V and 1 base at J, with 10 bases between the two ends. The germline V gene encodes CDR1 SGHNT and CDR2 YYREEE (reference sequence). The CDR3 sequence is 15 residues long.